Below are 29 T cell receptor beta chains sequenced from a single sample in a study of early T cells in non-severe SARS-CoV-2 infection. In TCRdb, the 5' RACE reads were re-called with MiXCR into one record per CDR3 protein. Of about 70,000 distinct CDR3 sequences listed, less than 12% are singletons. Specimen: whole blood, collected at baseline. The receptors stem from an adult who was a healthcare worker with PCR-confirmed SARS-CoV-2 infection or an uninfected control (not recorded which).

In its sample, this clonotype was seen a few times. J is TRBJ1-5 and V is TRBV6-2 or TRBV6-3; weak D call: TRBD1 (6 bases). In germline, CDR1 is MNHEY, CDR2 SVGEGT. The ends were cut back, 6 bases at V and 2 bases at J, with 14 bases in the middle. This CDR3 is 15 amino acids long. CDR3 protein: CASSRDAGGNQPQHF. As DNA, the CDR3 is TGTGCCAGCAGCCGGGACGCAGGGGGCAATCAGCCCCAGCATTTT.

A remark on this clonotype: A read error may explain this, as a much larger clone is one base away. The CDR3 DNA is TGTGCCAGCAGTCTCGGGGGCAGGCCCTCCATCGGGGAGCTGTTTTTT. The encoded protein is CASSLGGRPSIGELFF. V gene TRBV12-3 or TRBV12-4 combines with J gene TRBJ2-2, with D perhaps matching TRBD1 or TRBD2 (6 bases each). This CDR3 is built from 16 residues. V was clipped by 5 bases and J by 7 bases, with 20 bases between them.

This clonotype was picked up many times. The gene calls are TRBV7-9 and TRBJ1-4, with D tentatively TRBD1 (5 bases). Germline CDR1 SEHNR, CDR2 FQNEAQ (reference sequence). Deletions cut 1 base from V and 4 bases from J, with 22 bases between. The CDR3 is 19 amino acids. The CDR3 loop reads CASSLVRGMGQDLNEKLFF. In DNA, the CDR3 is TGTGCCAGCAGCTTAGTCCGGGGTATGGGGCAGGACCTTAATGAAAAACTGTTTTTT.

This chain connects TRBV29-1 to TRBJ1-1, with D uncertain. The V end was cut by 2 bases, the J end by 8 bases, with 9 bases between. The CDR3 covers 11 residues. Germline CDR1 and CDR2: SQVTM and ANQGSEA. CDR3: CSVETRVEAFF. The DNA of the CDR3 is TGCAGCGTTGAAACGCGGGTAGAAGCTTTCTTT. Filled out from reference TRBV29-1 and TRBJ1-1, the complete variable domain reads SAVISQKPSRDICQRGTSLTIQCQVDSQVTMMFWYRQQPGQSLTLIATANQGSEATYESGFVIDKFPISRPNLTFSTLTVSNMSPEDSSIYLCSVETRVEAFFGQGTRLTVV.

The sample holds many counts of this clonotype. The J gene is TRBJ1-2, the V gene TRBV30, with TRBD1 matching 10 bases. V shed 2 bases and J 8 bases; nucleotides not matched to a gene: 11. The CDR3 spans 15 residues. Germline values: CDR1 GTSNPN, CDR2 SVGIG (reference sequence). The CDR3 is CAWSNRDRGYHGYTF. As DNA, the CDR3 is TGTGCCTGGAGTAACCGGGACAGGGGATATCACGGCTACACCTTC. Variable domain in full (rest from reference TRBV30 and TRBJ1-2): SQTIHQWPATLVQPVGSPLSLECTVEGTSNPNLYWYRQAAGRGLQLLFYSVGIGQISSEVPQNLSASRPQDRQFILSSKKLLLSDSGFYLCAWSNRDRGYHGYTFGSGTRLTVV.

This clonotype was counted a few times. The chain joins TRBV15 to TRBJ2-3; no firm D call. This CDR3 contains 12 residues. V was shortened by 1 base and J by 7 bases, with 6 bases between the two germline ends. From germline, CDR1 is LNHNV and CDR2 YYDKDF (reference sequence). The CDR3 reads CATSRVGYTQYF. DNA of the CDR3: TGTGCCACCAGCAGAGTGGGATATACGCAGTATTTT.

This clonotype was detected a few times. The chain recombines TRBV29-1 with TRBJ2-5; D uncertain. The CDR3 covers 14 residues. Trimming cost V 6 bases and J 1 base, with 15 bases left between them. CDR1 and CDR2 (germline): SQVTM, ANQGSEA. The CDR3 reads CSVPALAGQETQYF. CDR3 in DNA: TGCAGCGTCCCCGCTTTGGCAGGCCAAGAGACCCAGTACTTC.

DNA of the CDR3: TGTGCCAGCAGCTTATCGCCGGCAGGGGGGTTGAGCACTGAAGCTTTCTTT. Translated, it gives CASSLSPAGGLSTEAFF. This chain uses TRBV11-1 with TRBJ1-1, with 7 bases identical to TRBD1. The CDR3 runs 17 residues. Germline V gene data show CDR1 as SGHAT and CDR2 as FQDESV (reference sequence). The ends lost 2 bases at V and 4 bases at J; junction bases unmatched: 13.

There are many counts of this clonotype. The chain is built from TRBV7-8 and TRBJ1-6, with no clear D. Trimming removed 5 bases from V and 0 bases from J, with 14 bases in between. Per germline, CDR1 SGHVS and CDR2 FQNEAQ. CDR3 length: 17 amino acids. DNA for the CDR3: TGTGCCAGCAGCCCATCTCCACGGAGCTCCTATAATTCACCCCTCCACTTT. Encoded protein: CASSPSPRSSYNSPLHF. The whole variable domain, remainder taken from reference TRBV7-8 and TRBJ1-6, is GAGVSQSPRYKVAKRGQDVALRCDPISGHVSLFWYQQALGQGPEFLTYFQNEAQLDKSGLPSDRFFAERPEGSVSTLKIQRTQQEDSAVYLCASSPSPRSSYNSPLHFGNGTRLTVT.

The V call is TRBV27, the J call TRBJ1-5, with D tentatively TRBD1 (6 bases). The germline V gene has CDR1 MNHEY and CDR2 SMNVEV (reference sequence). V was cut by 3 bases and J by 6 bases, with 15 bases left in between. The CDR3 loop spans 15 amino acids. The CDR3 DNA sequence: TGTGCCAGCAGTTTCGTCGGGGGCTCGGGTCAGCCCCAGCATTTT. It specifies CASSFVGGSGQPQHF.

This clonotype has at least ten counts. The chain has TRBV19 and TRBJ2-1; 7 bases line up with TRBD2. The CDR3 covers 18 residues. Looked up from germline, CDR1 is LNHDA and CDR2 is SQIVND (reference sequence). The V segment lost 7 bases and the J segment 0 bases; nucleotides outside the gene matches: 15. The DNA for the CDR3 is TGTGCCAGTACTCCTCGGGGACTAAAAAGAAGCTCCTACAATGAGCAGTTCTTC. As protein: CASTPRGLKRSSYNEQFF.

This clonotype was picked up many times. The rearrangement links TRBV11-1 to TRBJ2-3, with unresolved D. Trimming removed 4 bases at V and 4 bases at J, with 18 bases between. The germline V gene has CDR1 SGHAT and CDR2 FQDESV (reference sequence). The length of the CDR3 is 16 residues. CDR3 coding DNA: TGTGCCAGCAGCTCCGACTCACTCGCCCGTTCAGATACGCAGTATTTT. Translating gives CASSSDSLARSDTQYF.

This rearrangement joins TRBV12-3 or TRBV12-4 to TRBJ2-7; D perhaps matches TRBD1 (6 bases). The CDR3 is 12 residues long. V lost 11 bases, J lost 6 bases, and 17 bases lay in between. The CDR3: CASSLRGFEQYF. CDR3 bases: TGTGCCTCTTCCCTCAGGGGCTTCGAGCAGTACTTC.

This clonotype was observed a handful of times. The rearrangement joins TRBV5-1 to TRBJ2-1; D gene ambiguous. CDR1 SGHRS and CDR2 YFSETQ come from the germline V gene. V was pared by 5 bases and J by 0 bases, with 6 bases between. There are 13 residues in the CDR3. The CDR3 DNA reads as TGCGCCAGCAGTGTGTACTCCTACAATGAGCAGTTCTTC. Translating gives CASSVYSYNEQFF.

CDR3 sequence reads: CASSEGTSGRAVDNEQFF. The CDR3 bases are TGTGCCAGCAGCGAAGGGACTAGCGGGAGGGCCGTGGACAATGAGCAGTTCTTC. The chain carries TRBV3-2 and TRBJ2-1; the D segment call TRBD2 is taken from the table without a DNA check. TRBV3-2 is described as a pseudogene. The CDR3 spans 18 residues.

This clonotype was counted at least ten times. The chain recombines TRBV18 with TRBJ2-7, with D perhaps matching TRBD2 (6 bases). Germline V gives CDR1 KGHSH, CDR2 LQKENI. This CDR3 contains 15 residues. The V end was cut by 5 bases, the J end by 1 base, with 15 bases between. The CDR3 DNA reads as TGTGCCAGCTCAAACACAGGAGGGTCATCCTACGAGCAGTACTTC. This encodes CASSNTGGSSYEQYF.

This clonotype came up many times. As DNA, the CDR3 is TGTGCCAGCAGATCACAGGGGGCGCGGGGATCCTACAATGAGCAGTTCTTC. This translates into CASRSQGARGSYNEQFF. The V and J genes are TRBV12-3 or TRBV12-4 and TRBJ2-1, with 9 bases fitting TRBD1. The length of the CDR3 is 17 residues. V dropped 6 bases and J dropped 1; count of bases not matched to a gene: 10.

The table lists this clonotype with many counts. The rearrangement links TRBV28 to TRBJ2-7; D gene uncertain. The CDR3 consists of 12 residues. Trimming took 5 bases from V and 8 from J, leaving 13 bases between them. The germline V gene encodes CDR1 MDHEN and CDR2 SYDVKM. CDR3 DNA: TGTGCCAGCAGTGGTGTCGGAACAAAGCAGTACTTC. It translates to CASSGVGTKQYF. Full variable domain (rest looked up from reference TRBV28 and TRBJ2-7): DVKVTQSSRYLVKRTGEKVFLECVQDMDHENMFWYRQDPGLGLRLIYFSYDVKMKEKGDIPEGYSVSREKKERFSLILESASTNQTSMYLCASSGVGTKQYFGPGTRLTVT.

The sample holds a few counts of this clonotype. The rearrangement joins TRBV6-2 or TRBV6-3 to TRBJ1-4; a possible D gene is TRBD1 (6 bases). The CDR3 spans 15 residues. CDR1 and CDR2 (germline): MNHEY, SVGEGT. Trimming shortened V by 6 bases and J by 0 bases, and 11 bases separated the two germline ends. The CDR3 DNA is TGTGCCAGCAGGACTGGGGGCGCAACTAATGAAAAACTGTTTTTT. Translating gives CASRTGGATNEKLFF.

The CDR3 nucleotides read TGCAGTGCTAGAGTAGCCCGAGGAATGAACACTGAAGCTTTCTTT. Amino acid sequence: CSARVARGMNTEAFF. The J gene is TRBJ1-1, the V gene TRBV20-1; no clear D gene. V was cut by 1 base and J by 0 bases, with 12 bases left in between. The germline V gene encodes CDR1 DFQATT and CDR2 SNEGSKA (reference sequence). The CDR3 spans 15 residues.

This clonotype has a count of ten or more. J is TRBJ1-1 and V is TRBV28; TRBD1 matches at 8 bases. This CDR3 comprises 16 residues. After removal of 9 bases from V and 0 bases from J, the junction contained 12 bases not matched to a gene. CDR1 and CDR2 (germline): MDHEN, SYDVKM. The CDR3 bases are TGTGCCAGTGATACGCAGGGGGCCTCCATGAACACTGAAGCTTTCTTT. Amino acid sequence: CASDTQGASMNTEAFF.

The chain employs TRBV29-1 and TRBJ2-1; D is unresolved. The germline V gene encodes CDR1 SQVTM and CDR2 ANQGSEA. This CDR3 spans 10 amino acids. The germline V and J ends were trimmed by 4 bases and 7 bases, with 5 bases remaining between them. The CDR3 spells CSVAGNEQFF. The CDR3 DNA reads as TGCAGCGTTGCGGGTAATGAGCAGTTCTTC.

The CDR3 DNA sequence: TGTGCCAGCTCACCACGTGAGGGTCCCTACAATGAGCAGTTCTTC. This gives the protein CASSPREGPYNEQFF. The chain combines TRBV18 with TRBJ2-1, with TRBD2 as a possible D gene (5 bases). Germline CDR1 KGHSH, CDR2 LQKENI. This CDR3 is built from 15 residues. Deletions cut 1 base from V and 2 bases from J, with 9 bases between.

The rearrangement uses TRBV18 and TRBJ2-7, with 7 bases fitting TRBD2. The CDR3 covers 14 residues. The germline V gene has CDR1 KGHSH and CDR2 LQKENI. Trimming took 4 bases from V and 3 from J; bases not matched to a gene: 6. This chain's CDR3 is CASSLGTTFYEQYF. CDR3 DNA sequence: TGTGCCAGCTCACTCGGGACTACCTTCTACGAGCAGTACTTC.

This clonotype was detected many times. In DNA, the CDR3 is TGTGCCAGCAGCCGGACTCAGAACACTGAAGCTTTCTTT. This sequence encodes CASSRTQNTEAFF. The gene calls are TRBV11-2 and TRBJ1-1, with D unclear. V gave up 5 bases and J gave up 1 base, with 8 bases separating them. CDR1 SGHAT and CDR2 FQNNGV come from the germline V gene. CDR3 length: 13 amino acids.

The chain employs TRBV10-3 and TRBJ1-3; 8 nucleotides match TRBD1. Germline V CDR1 and CDR2: ENHRY, SYGVKD. V shed 2 bases and J 8 bases; nucleotides not matched to a gene: 5. CDR3 length: 14 residues. DNA of the CDR3: TGTGCCATCAGTGAGCGGACAGGGATCCACACCATATATTTT. Translated, it gives CAISERTGIHTIYF.

This clonotype appeared a few times. The chain carries TRBV29-1 and TRBJ1-1; D is ambiguous. This CDR3 comprises 16 residues. Germline CDR1 reads SQVTM; CDR2 reads ANQGSEA. Trimming pared 4 bases from V and 1 base from J, leaving 19 bases between. DNA of the CDR3: TGCAGCGTTGCGCGGCAGGTCAGCTTTCAGAACACTGAAGCTTTCTTT. Protein: CSVARQVSFQNTEAFF.

The chain combines TRBV7-9 with TRBJ2-4; 7 nucleotides agree with TRBD1. V was pared by 5 bases and J by 9 bases, with 4 bases of the junction left unmatched. Germline loops: CDR1 SEHNR, CDR2 FQNEAQ (reference sequence). CDR3 length equals 12 residues. CDR3 in DNA: TGTGCCAGCAGCGCGACAGGGCCCATTCAGTACTTC. Protein: CASSATGPIQYF.

This clonotype showed up many times. The chain joins TRBV19 to TRBJ1-4; the D is unclear. From germline, CDR1 is LNHDA and CDR2 SQIVND (reference sequence). Trimming stripped 6 bases from V and 8 bases from J, with 13 bases between. The CDR3 extends over 13 amino acids. CDR3 amino acids: CASSPGLKEKLFF. CDR3 bases: TGTGCCAGTAGCCCTGGTTTAAAGGAAAAACTGTTTTTT.